Below, one T cell receptor (beta chain) is given with its context. The clone's antigen remains unknown. Base qualities are not provided; no much larger clone lies one nucleotide away. Via the germline V gene, CDR1 is SGHAT and CDR2 FQNNGV. Trimming removed 4 bases from V and 7 bases from J; the gene matches leave 3 bases unexplained. The CDR3 measures 14 amino acids from cysteine to phenylalanine. Only the CDR3 DNA is retained, 42 bases long and in frame from the first base. This sample stems from a study of T cells in Graves' hyperthyroidism and ophthalmopathy (dated by TCRdb to the late 2010s). Background for the entire study: Peripheral blood was collected at initial diagnosis, before any treatment. To identify TCR V-J signatures that set the groups apart, the researchers used a discovery cohort of about a hundred patients, made up of 40 to 45 with Graves' ophthalmopathy and about 59 with stable Graves' hyperthyroidism. An independent validation cohort of under 20 hyperthyroidism patients and 17 patients who later progressed to ophthalmopathy tested prospective prediction of ophthalmopathy. The 100 discovery patients were randomly split 7:3 into training and test sets. The study also compared thyroid tissue and blood T-cell repertoires from five or six Graves' hyperthyroidism patients. After sampling, hyperthyroidism patients received methimazole starting at 30 mg daily, and ophthalmopathy patients received high-dose intravenous methylprednisolone. The paper reports TCR Vbeta CDR3 sequencing of roughly 140 peripheral blood samples: some 41 ophthalmopathy, 70 to 85 hyperthyroidism and approximately 17 progressor patients. Summary of the overall study and its limitations: Blood samples also contained most of the expanded thyroid clonotypes (frequency above 0.001), which suggests that blood repertoires may reflect thyroid immune responses. A 13 V-J signature model separated ophthalmopathy from stable hyperthyroidism, with 87.88% sensitivity and about 81% specificity in cross-validation and 80%/75% in testing. In validation, the model predicted progression to ophthalmopathy with 65% to 71% sensitivity and 72% to 75% specificity, a median of around six months before onset. No statistical method was used to set the sample size in advance, and investigators knew the group allocation.

Amplification of TCR beta CDR3 regions was carried out from RNA transcripts. The first round of RT-PCR for the TCR CDR3 was performed with the HTBI primer set and the Qiagen OneStep RT-PCR kit. Libraries were constructed in a second round of multiplex PCR, after which size selection and purification were performed. Paired-end sequencing of the libraries was performed with 100 bp reads on an Illumina HiSeq2000. On the study's bioinformatics: SOAPnuke was used to process the raw data, removing reads that contained adapters or uncalled bases, had a mean Phred below 15, or lacked an exact match to the constant primer or identifier. High-quality paired reads were merged using COPE v1.2.5, and each unique nucleotide sequence was defined as a clonotype. MiTCR v1.1 was used to align clonotypes to the IMGT TRBV, TRBD and TRBJ reference segments. Analysis was restricted to V-J combinations with a frequency above 0.0001, which covered about 99% of repertoires. A TCS score was defined as the ratio between F50 (clonal expansion) and ExV (chaos), using BLOSUM62-based TCRdist between CDR3 peptides within each V-J. Welch's t-statistics and random forest reduced roughly 500 V-J features to under 15, which were used in a naive Bayes classifier (R e1071). The Morisita-Horn index was used to measure how similar the thyroid and blood repertoires were. TCRdb's own reprocessing of the public reads used fastp at Q25 and MiXCR and kept productive beta chains. Merged by CDR3 protein, the rows form single entries marked with the most common genes and DNA. These V and J calls rely on TCRdb rather than the paper's analysis. Across this sample there are about 760,000 distinct CDR3 sequences, with about a third seen only once. The ten largest make up roughly 30% of the sample.

Graves' hyperthyroidism was defined as stable when no progression to ophthalmopathy occurred over 18 months of follow-up. The hyperthyroidism patients were between 18 and 65 years old and newly diagnosed, with a disease duration of less than 2 months. The study excluded patients with uncontrolled infections, other autoimmune diseases, pregnancy or lactation. Diagnoses were established on the basis of clinical symptoms, serum thyroxine and TRAb, thyroid ultrasound, and orbital computed tomography. PBMCs were isolated from 7.5 to 10 ml of fresh peripheral blood by Ficoll-Paque density gradient centrifugation. Total RNA was extracted with Trizol reagent, and quality was checked on an Agilent 2100 Bioanalyzer.

The clonotype originates from a woman in her forties with Graves' hyperthyroidism. The chain employs TRBV11-2 and TRBJ2-7; TRBD2 agrees with 14 junctional bases. Input material: blood. The nucleotide sequence is TGTGCCAGCAGCTCCTGGACTAGCGGGGGGGAGCAGTACTTC. This gives the protein CASSSWTSGGEQYF.